These T cell receptor beta chains were read from a single sample in a study of T-cell reconstitution after alpha-beta-depleted transplantation in children. Using its own MiXCR run on the PCR reads, TCRdb lists one record per CDR3 protein. This sample has about 510,000 distinct CDR3 sequences, with roughly 11% found just once. The sequencing here drew on PBMCs, mostly from graft donor cells, taken 180 days after TCRalphabeta/CD19-depleted stem cell transplant. The source is a female patient aged 2-15 years who had a stem cell transplant for aplastic anemia, so the T cells may come from the graft donor. Both conserved end residues are part of each CDR3. A D gene is named only where the DNA matches it firmly. Clone size is not always given. Where it is, it says once, few, many or a class for expanded clones.

>12|TRBV6-5|few|TRBJ1-1|NA
CASSYRTGRAFF
TGTGCCAGCAGTTACCGGACCGGGAGGGCTTTCTTT
>15|TRBV28|few|TRBJ2-1|TRBD2
CASTHGGTSGNEQFF
TGTGCCAGCACCCACGGGGGTACTAGCGGAAATGAGCAGTTCTTC
>14|TRBV6-2/TRBV6-3|NA|TRBJ2-5|NA
CASSYSAPTKTQYF
TGTGCCAGCAGTTACTCCGCGCCGACGAAGACCCAGTACTTC
>15|TRBV3-1|few|TRBJ2-5|NA
CASSQDLRARETQYF
TGTGCCAGCAGCCAAGATTTGAGGGCCCGGGAGACCCAGTACTTC
>14|TRBV28|NA|TRBJ2-5|NA
CASRSPPRQETQYF
TGTGCCAGCAGATCCCCGCCGCGCCAAGAGACCCAGTACTTC
>15|TRBV9|NA|TRBJ2-1|TRBD2
CASSVVSGRAAEQFF
TGTGCCAGCAGCGTAGTTAGCGGGAGGGCTGCTGAGCAGTTCTTC
>14|TRBV5-1|few|TRBJ2-2|NA
CASSLDKLTGELFF
TGCGCCAGCAGCTTGGACAAGCTCACCGGGGAGCTGTTTTTT
>13|TRBV7-9|few|TRBJ2-1|NA
CASKGENVNEQFF
TGTGCCAGCAAGGGGGAGAACGTCAATGAGCAGTTCTTC
>17|TRBV27|few|TRBJ2-6|NA
CASSPPRWGAGANVLTF
TGTGCCAGCAGCCCCCCCCGGTGGGGGGCTGGGGCCAACGTCCTGACTTTC
>13|TRBV29-1|NA|TRBJ2-7|NA
CSVFSARGYEQYF
TGCAGCGTTTTCTCTGCCAGGGGCTACGAGCAGTACTTC
>15|TRBV9|NA|TRBJ2-4|NA
CASSARGIAKNIQYF
TGTGCCAGCAGCGCCCGGGGGATAGCCAAAAACATTCAGTACTTC
>14|TRBV3-1|few|TRBJ2-7|TRBD2
CASSRLAGSGEQYF
TGTGCCAGCAGCCGACTAGCGGGATCGGGAGAGCAGTACTTC
>12|TRBV20-1|NA|TRBJ2-7|TRBD2
CSARASGYEQYF
TGCAGTGCTAGAGCTAGCGGCTACGAGCAGTACTTC
>16|TRBV28|few|TRBJ2-1|NA
CASRPRLGEAYNEQFF
TGTGCCAGCAGGCCCCGACTGGGGGAGGCCTACAATGAGCAGTTCTTC
>13|TRBV3-1|NA|TRBJ1-2|NA
CASSQETAYGYTF
TGTGCCAGCAGCCAAGAGACAGCCTATGGCTACACCTTC
>15|TRBV20-1|many|TRBJ2-2|NA
CSARDRRGPMRELFF
TGCAGTGCTAGAGATCGCCGAGGGCCGATGAGAGAGCTGTTTTTT
>15|TRBV11-3|few|TRBJ2-1|NA
CASSLAGTGVDEQFF
TGTGCCAGCAGCTTGGCCGGGACTGGGGTGGATGAGCAGTTCTTC
>15|TRBV28|NA|TRBJ1-5|NA
CASSSISGSFQPQHF
TGTGCCAGCAGTTCAATATCGGGATCCTTTCAGCCCCAGCATTTT
>17|TRBV20-1|few|TRBJ2-1|TRBD2
CSARDPLAAISYNEQFF
TGCAGTGCTAGAGACCCCCTAGCGGCAATCTCCTACAATGAGCAGTTCTTC
>15|TRBV4-1|few|TRBJ1-1|NA
CASSQGAGSDTEAFF
TGCGCCAGCAGCCAAGGAGCAGGGTCGGACACTGAAGCTTTCTTT
>15|TRBV5-1|few|TRBJ2-1|NA
CASSLERAGDNEQFF
TGCGCCAGCAGCTTGGAGCGGGCCGGGGACAATGAGCAGTTCTTC
>18|TRBV5-1|many|TRBJ1-4|TRBD1
CASSLKGASVTTNEKLFF
TGCGCCAGCAGCTTGAAGGGGGCATCCGTCACAACTAATGAAAAACTGTTTTTT